The 17 T cell receptor beta chains listed next were all sequenced from one sample in a study of PD-1 blockade in classical Hodgkin lymphoma. Indicated time point: cycle 4 day 1 (C4D1), after less than 7 weeks of nivolumab. Following autologous stem cell transplantation, relapse occurred in every patient, and exposure to brentuximab vedotin varied. The protocol was immunoSEQ multiplex PCR, while the TCRdb copy is restricted to in-frame clones and leaves out a portion. This table has about 90,000 clones, about nine tenths appearing once. This specimen was peripheral blood mononuclear cells (PBMCs), taken before the fourth cycle of nivolumab. These receptors came from a human donor with classical Hodgkin lymphoma.

This rearrangement joins TRBV7-9 to TRBJ1-6; possibly TRBD1 for D (5 bases). CDR3 length: 15 amino acids. The V gene lost 1 base and the J gene lost 7 bases, with 11 bases spanning the gap. Germline V gene sequence: CDR1 SEHNR, CDR2 FQNEAQ (reference sequence). The CDR3 loop is CASSLEGFGNSPLHF. As DNA, the CDR3 is TGTGCCAGCAGCTTAGAGGGGTTCGGGAATTCACCCCTCCACTTT.

The rearrangement links TRBV6-1 to TRBJ1-1; D is perhaps TRBD1 (6 bases). Germline V gene sequence: CDR1 MNHNS, CDR2 SASEGT. The length of the CDR3 is 17 residues. V was clipped by 1 base and J by 0 bases, with 15 bases between them. The CDR3 reads CASSEVGATGLNTEAFF. In nucleotides, the CDR3 is TGTGCCAGCAGTGAAGTGGGGGCCACAGGGCTGAACACTGAAGCTTTCTTT.

The rearrangement links TRBV5-4 to TRBJ2-3; 8 nucleotides agree with TRBD2. The CDR3 runs 15 residues. Germline CDR1 is SGHNT and CDR2 is YYREEE (reference sequence). Trimming took 4 bases from V and 5 from J; bases not matched to a gene: 9. In DNA, the CDR3 is TGTGCCAGCAGCCTGCCGGGGGGGGGCCTAGATACGCAGTATTTT. Translating gives CASSLPGGGLDTQYF.

The chain employs TRBV4-2 and TRBJ2-5, with TRBD1 matching over 11 bases. This CDR3 has 15 amino acids. J lost 3 bases, V lost 2 bases, and 2 bases had no gene match. Germline V CDR1 and CDR2: LGHNA, YNFKEQ. The CDR3 nucleotides read TGTGCCAGCAGCCAAACGGGACAGGGGGAAGAGACCCAGTACTTC. It encodes CASSQTGQGEETQYF.

This clone was seen just once. V and J are TRBV27 and TRBJ2-7; D perhaps matches TRBD1 (6 bases). The V and J ends lost 3 bases and 3 bases respectively, with 9 bases between them. The germline V gene has CDR1 MNHEY and CDR2 SMNVEV (reference sequence). The CDR3 extends over 13 amino acids. Here the CDR3 reads CASSLQGNYEQYF. DNA of the CDR3: TGTGCCAGCAGTTTGCAGGGGAACTACGAGCAGTACTTC.

The rearrangement joins TRBV10-2 to TRBJ2-2, with a weak D call TRBD1 (7 bases). Germline-derived CDR1 and CDR2 are WSHSY and SAAADI. The ends were cut back, 7 bases at V and 1 base at J, with 19 bases in the middle. The CDR3 has 17 amino acids. The CDR3 loop is CASTQGGGSLNTGELFF. As DNA, the CDR3 is TGCGCCAGCACCCAGGGGGGTGGCAGTCTGAACACCGGGGAGCTGTTTTTT.

The V and J genes are TRBV7-3 and TRBJ2-5; tentative D call: TRBD1 (6 bases). The V and J ends lost 4 bases and 4 bases respectively, with 13 bases between them. CDR1 is SGHTA and CDR2 is FQGTGA in the germline V gene. The CDR3 length is 14 residues. CDR3 amino acids: CASSSSAGAETQYF. CDR3 in DNA: TGTGCCAGCAGCTCCTCGGCAGGGGCAGAGACCCAGTACTTC.

The V gene is TRBV6-5, the J gene TRBJ2-5; no firm D call. CDR1 is MNHEY, CDR2 SVGAGI, per germline. V gave up 4 bases and J gave up 4 bases, with 4 bases separating them. The CDR3 has 11 amino acids. CDR3 coding DNA: TGTGCCAGCAGTTCTATAGAGACCCAGTACTTC. Its translation is CASSSIETQYF.

The genes are TRBV4-3 and TRBJ1-1, with D possibly TRBD1 on 6 matching bases. Trimming took off 1 base at V and 5 bases at J, with 11 bases between the two ends. Germline CDR1 and CDR2: LGHNA and YSLEER. The CDR3 totals 14 residues. CDR3 residues: CASSQGRGGTEAFF. For the CDR3, the DNA is TGCGCCAGCAGCCAAGGGAGAGGGGGGACTGAAGCTTTCTTT.

The chain joins TRBV6-5 to TRBJ1-5; the D is unclear. Germline CDR1 reads MNHEY; CDR2 reads SVGAGI. The V and J ends lost 0 bases and 3 bases respectively, with 12 bases between them. This CDR3 has 16 amino acids. The CDR3: CASSYSNPGYNQPQHF. CDR3 nucleotide sequence: TGTGCCAGCAGTTACTCGAATCCTGGGTACAATCAGCCCCAGCATTTT.

This clone has a single count. The same CDR3 arises from other DNA sequences in this sample as well. V gene TRBV19 combines with J gene TRBJ2-2, with 7 nucleotides matching TRBD1. Germline assignment: CDR1 LNHDA and CDR2 SQIVND (reference sequence). J gave up 6 bases and V 5 bases, and 6 bases lay outside the gene matches. The CDR3 consists of 14 residues. CDR3 sequence (DNA): TGTGCCAGTAGTGACGGACAGGTCCCCGGGGAGCTGTTTTTT. Translating it yields CASSDGQVPGELFF.

The rearrangement joins TRBV7-3 to TRBJ2-5; maybe TRBD1 (6 bases). This CDR3 comprises 13 residues. The germline CDR1 and CDR2 sequences are SGHTA and FQGTGA. V was clipped by 5 bases and J by 2 bases, with 9 bases between them. CDR3 in DNA: TGTGCCAGCAGCCCCGGGACACAAGAGACCCAGTACTTC. Translated, it gives CASSPGTQETQYF.

This rearrangement joins TRBV30 to TRBJ1-1; no clear D gene. Germline V gene data show CDR1 as GTSNPN and CDR2 as SVGIG (reference sequence). V dropped 0 bases and J dropped 1 base, with 9 bases sitting between them. This CDR3 spans 14 amino acids. The CDR3 is CAWSVGWGNTEAFF. The CDR3 region has the DNA TGTGCCTGGAGTGTAGGTTGGGGGAACACTGAAGCTTTCTTT.

The chain uses TRBV5-8 and TRBJ1-5; 9 nucleotides line up with TRBD1. The V gene's germline CDR1 is SGHTS and CDR2 YDEGEE. This CDR3 contains 14 residues. V was clipped by 2 bases and J by 6 bases; unmatched bases: 3. CDR3 DNA sequence: TGTGCCAGCAGCTTACAGGGGGCGGCTCAGCCCCAGCATTTT. Translated, it gives CASSLQGAAQPQHF.

This clone was detected only once. The V and J genes are TRBV6-5 and TRBJ2-2; 9 bases match TRBD1. This CDR3 contains 14 residues. After removal of 7 bases from V and 6 bases from J, the junction contained 6 bases not matched to a gene. Germline V gene data show CDR1 as MNHEY and CDR2 as SVGAGI. CDR3 in amino acids: CASTRDRAAGELFF. CDR3 nucleotides: TGTGCCAGCACCCGGGACAGGGCGGCCGGGGAGCTGTTTTTT.

A word on this clone: The same CDR3 can be traced to other DNA sequences in this sample. This chain uses TRBV7-9 with TRBJ1-1; D uncertain. Germline V CDR1 and CDR2: SEHNR, FQNEAQ (reference sequence). V was cut by 3 bases and J by 2 bases, with 4 bases left in between. The CDR3 totals 12 residues. In DNA, the CDR3 is TGTGCCAGCAGCTTTGGAAACACTGAAGCTTTCTTT. Its protein product is CASSFGNTEAFF. The full variable domain, rest sourced from reference TRBV7-9 and TRBJ1-1, is DTGVSQNPRHKITKRGQNVTFRCDPISEHNRLYWYRQTLGQGPEFLTYFQNEAQLEKSRLLSDRFSAERPKGSFSTLEIQRTEQGDSAMYLCASSFGNTEAFFGQGTRLTVV.

This sequence joins TRBV21-1 and TRBJ1-2. TRBV21-1 is given as a pseudogene. The CDR3 is 15 residues long. CDR3 nucleotide sequence: TGTGCCAGCAGGGAGCGCTACAGAAAGACCTATGGCTACACCTTC. Translated: CASRERYRKTYGYTF.